Below are 21 T cell receptor beta chains sequenced from a single sample in a study of Ad26.COV2.S vaccination and SARS-CoV-2 variants. Repertoires were generated with immunoSEQ multiplex PCR, while TCRdb's copy carries only in-frame clones and drops some. This sample carries fewer than 300,000 clones, over 75% of them seen once, and the ten largest clones take about 3.1%. Treatment here: 15 to 20 received Ad26.COV2.S at low or high dose, single or two shots; about 5 received placebo; per-sample allocation not given. After the first vaccine or placebo injection, samples were drawn on day 63. This specimen was peripheral blood, taken in a trial of Ad26.COV2.S vaccine versus placebo. These receptors originate from a person aged 18-65 years who received the Ad26.COV2.S COVID-19 vaccine or a placebo.

CDR3 amino acids: CASRAGEGKAKEQYF. CDR3 sequence (DNA): TGTGCCAGCAGAGCCGGGGAGGGAAAAGCGAAAGAGCAGTACTTC. The J gene is TRBJ2-7, the V gene TRBV7-9, with 7 bases matching TRBD2. Germline V gives CDR1 SEHNR, CDR2 FQNEAQ (reference sequence). V trimming: 6 bases; J trimming: 7 bases; junction bases outside the gene matches: 15. The CDR3 extends over 15 amino acids.

The chain uses TRBV5-1 and TRBJ2-3; TRBD1 agrees at 8 bases. J lost 5 bases, V lost 3 bases, and 11 bases had no gene match. Germline assignment: CDR1 SGHRS and CDR2 YFSETQ. CDR3 length equals 16 residues. The CDR3 loop reads CASSSPPDRVRDTQYF. The CDR3 bases are TGCGCCAGCAGCTCACCCCCGGACAGGGTCCGAGATACGCAGTATTTT.

The chain couples TRBV10-3 to TRBJ2-2; 9 nucleotides align to TRBD1. Trimming at V came to 0 bases and at J to 2 bases, leaving 4 bases not matched to a gene. This CDR3 spans 17 amino acids. Germline loops: CDR1 ENHRY, CDR2 SYGVKD. The CDR3 reads CAISESRTGVNTGELFF. In DNA form, the CDR3 reads TGTGCCATCAGTGAGTCCCGGACAGGGGTTAACACCGGGGAGCTGTTTTTT.

This clone was recorded only once. The J gene is TRBJ2-3, the V gene TRBV30; D remains unclear. Trimming took off 0 bases at V and 0 bases at J, with 7 bases between the two ends. In germline, CDR1 is GTSNPN, CDR2 SVGIG (reference sequence). The CDR3 has 14 amino acids. CDR3 residues: CAWSVLSSTDTQYF. The CDR3 nucleotides read TGTGCCTGGAGTGTACTGTCTAGCACAGATACGCAGTATTTT.

In this sample, this clone turned up a few times. This chain joins TRBV30 and TRBJ1-5; the D is unclear. CDR1 and CDR2 from the germline V gene are GTSNPN and SVGIG (reference sequence). V dropped 0 bases and J dropped 2 bases, with 14 bases sitting between them. The CDR3 covers 16 residues. The CDR3 DNA follows: TGTGCCTGGAGTGTACGGTCCGGGAGTGGCAATCAGCCCCAGCATTTT. Amino acids: CAWSVRSGSGNQPQHF. Looking up the rest from reference TRBV30 and TRBJ1-5 gives the full variable domain: SQTIHQWPATLVQPVGSPLSLECTVEGTSNPNLYWYRQAAGRGLQLLFYSVGIGQISSEVPQNLSASRPQDRQFILSSKKLLLSDSGFYLCAWSVRSGSGNQPQHFGDGTRLSIL.

This chain connects TRBV9 to TRBJ2-5; TRBD1 matches at 9 bases. The CDR3 is 15 residues long. J lost 2 bases, V lost 4 bases, and 6 bases had no gene match. CDR1 and CDR2 from the germline V gene are SGDLS and YYNGEE. This CDR3 reads CASSTEDRGQETQYF. The CDR3 DNA reads as TGTGCCAGCAGCACTGAGGACAGGGGACAAGAGACCCAGTACTTC. Using reference TRBV9 and TRBJ2-5 for the parts outside the CDR3, the full variable domain is DSGVTQTPKHLITATGQRVTLRCSPRSGDLSVYWYQQSLDQGLQFLIQYYNGEERAKGNILERFSAQQFPDLHSELNLSSLELGDSALYFCASSTEDRGQETQYFGPGTRLLVL.

This chain links TRBV7-9 with TRBJ2-1; 8 bases map to TRBD1. The CDR3 has 15 amino acids. V trimming: 4 bases; J trimming: 5 bases; junction bases outside the gene matches: 7. Germline CDR1 is SEHNR and CDR2 is FQNEAQ (reference sequence). The CDR3 loop reads CASSSYRGSHNEQFF. The CDR3 coding sequence is TGTGCCAGCAGCTCCTACAGGGGGTCTCACAATGAGCAGTTCTTC.

This clone has just a few counts. The rearrangement links TRBV18 to TRBJ1-3; D remains ambiguous. CDR1 is KGHSH, CDR2 LQKENI, per germline. The CDR3 extends over 14 amino acids. Trimming removed 2 bases from V and 1 base from J, with 6 bases in between. The CDR3, as DNA: TGTGCCAGCTCACCAGCACTTTCTGGAAACACCATATATTTT. It translates to CASSPALSGNTIYF.

The rearrangement joins TRBV6-6 to TRBJ2-2; weak D call: TRBD2 (6 bases). Germline lookup yields CDR1 MNHNY and CDR2 SVGAGI (reference sequence). V lost 0 bases, J lost 2 bases, and 7 bases lay in between. The CDR3 loop spans 15 amino acids. The CDR3 DNA follows: TGTGCCAGCAGTTACTCCGGGACTAACACCGGGGAGCTGTTTTTT. It encodes CASSYSGTNTGELFF.

The chain uses TRBV5-1 and TRBJ1-6; 7 bases line up with TRBD1. CDR1 and CDR2 from the germline V gene are SGHRS and YFSETQ. Unmatched junction bases numbered 14, after V lost 4 bases and J lost 7 bases. This CDR3 contains 17 residues. The CDR3 bases are TGCGCCAGCAGCAAAACGGGACAGTCCACTTTAAATTCACCCCTCCACTTT. Residues: CASSKTGQSTLNSPLHF.

The chain combines TRBV4-2 with TRBJ2-1; TRBD1 matches 7 bases. J lost 5 bases, V lost 4 bases, and 2 bases had no gene match. Germline CDR1 and CDR2: LGHNA and YNFKEQ. The CDR3 runs to 13 residues. The CDR3 here is CASSPTGDNEQFF. The CDR3 DNA reads TGTGCCAGCAGCCCAACAGGGGACAATGAGCAGTTCTTC.

The chain's CDR3 is CASGVGGFGQPQHF. DNA of the CDR3: TGTGCCAGCGGTGTAGGGGGATTTGGCCAGCCCCAGCATTTT. The gene calls are TRBV28 and TRBJ1-5; possibly TRBD1 for D (6 bases). Trimming pared 8 bases from V and 7 bases from J, leaving 18 bases between. The CDR3 sequence is 14 residues long. Germline V gene data show CDR1 as MDHEN and CDR2 as SYDVKM.

The J gene is TRBJ1-5, the V gene TRBV21-1. TRBV21-1 is annotated as a pseudogene. This CDR3 region has 19 residues. CDR3 sequence (DNA): TGTGCCAGCAGCAAAGGGTCGGCCTCGGGGGGCAATAACAATCAGCCCCAGCATTTT. Translation gives CASSKGSASGGNNNQPQHF.

This clone appeared once. J is TRBJ1-1 and V is TRBV12-3 or TRBV12-4; no definite D call. Deletions cut 3 bases from V and 1 base from J, with 6 bases between. The CDR3 is 13 amino acids. The CDR3 bases are TGTGCCAGCAGTTTTGAGGGGAACACTGAAGCTTTCTTT. Translating gives CASSFEGNTEAFF.

This rearrangement joins TRBV6-5 to TRBJ2-1; unclear D gene. In germline, CDR1 is MNHEY, CDR2 SVGAGI. Trimming took off 7 bases at V and 2 bases at J, with 6 bases between the two ends. CDR3 length: 12 residues. In nucleotides, the CDR3 is TGTGCCAGCACTCTGACCTACAATGAGCAGTTCTTC. Protein product: CASTLTYNEQFF.

The chain joins TRBV24-1 to TRBJ2-1; perhaps TRBD2 as D (5 bases). The CDR3 covers 14 residues. CDR1 and CDR2 (germline): KGHDR, SFDVKD. Between the trimmed V and J ends, which lost 5 bases and 4 bases, there was a span of 11 bases. CDR3 in DNA: TGTGCCACCAGTGCTGCGGGTGCTTACAATGAGCAGTTCTTC. It specifies CATSAAGAYNEQFF.

There are a few counts of this clone. CDR3 loop: CASSSADSPLNTEAFF. The CDR3 DNA follows: TGTGCCAGCAGTTCCGCGGACTCCCCGCTGAACACTGAAGCTTTCTTT. The chain couples TRBV6-5 to TRBJ1-1, with no clear D. The CDR3 loop spans 16 amino acids. V lost 4 bases and J lost 0, with 15 bases in between. Germline V CDR1 and CDR2: MNHEY, SVGAGI.

This chain links TRBV25-1 with TRBJ2-1; weak D call: TRBD2 (6 bases). The V end was cut by 7 bases, the J end by 8 bases, with 18 bases between. Germline assignment: CDR1 MGHDK and CDR2 SYGVNS. The CDR3 runs to 14 residues. The CDR3: CASKGGRYRDEQFF. Here the CDR3 DNA reads TGTGCCAGCAAAGGAGGGAGGTACCGCGATGAGCAGTTCTTC.

The rearrangement joins TRBV30 to TRBJ2-7; D possibly matches TRBD1 or TRBD2 (5 bases each). This CDR3 region has 14 residues. The germline V gene has CDR1 GTSNPN and CDR2 SVGIG (reference sequence). V gave up 3 bases and J gave up 0 bases, with 12 bases separating them. In nucleotides, the CDR3 is TGTGCCTGGAGAGGGACGGTGAGCTCCTACGAGCAGTACTTC. Protein: CAWRGTVSSYEQYF.

The V call is TRBV29-1, the J call TRBJ1-1; the match to TRBD1 covers 10 bases. The CDR3 extends over 14 amino acids. The V and J ends lost 2 bases and 4 bases, in that order; junction bases with no gene match: 4. Per germline, CDR1 SQVTM and CDR2 ANQGSEA. This chain's CDR3 is CSVERDRGRTEAFF. In DNA form, the CDR3 reads TGCAGCGTTGAAAGGGACAGGGGACGCACTGAAGCTTTCTTT.

The gene calls are TRBV7-3 and TRBJ1-1; tentative D call: TRBD1 (5 bases). V lost 1 base, J lost 4 bases, and 10 bases lay in between. Germline assignment: CDR1 SGHTA and CDR2 FQGTGA. The CDR3 totals 14 residues. CDR3 in amino acids: CASSLMGGTTEAFF. Here the CDR3 DNA reads TGTGCCAGCAGCTTAATGGGGGGAACCACTGAAGCTTTCTTT.